The rows below give T cell receptor beta chains drawn from one sample of a study of spatial heterogeneity in lung cancer. TCRdb re-derived calls from the 5' RACE reads in MiXCR, one entry per CDR3 protein. The data show under 30,000 distinct CDR3 sequences, about 4.4% seen once. The sample in question was PBMCs, obtained at surgery. Receptors originate from a male donor with early-stage non-small cell lung cancer. The CDR3 runs from the conserved cysteine through the conserved F or W.

TRBV5-1	TRBJ2-4	CASSSGSKNIQYF
TRBV3-1	TRBJ2-7	CASSQDTAGLSEQYF
TRBV11-3	TRBJ2-1	CASSLVAGEGEQFF
TRBV11-1	TRBJ2-5	CASSLVHNRPKQETQYF
TRBV5-1	TRBJ2-7	CASSLTPAGGREQYF
TRBV3-1	TRBJ2-5	CASSPGLAGLQETQYF
TRBV7-3	TRBJ1-5	CAAPSGTGGLGAQPQHF
TRBV11-2	TRBJ2-7	CASSRQRSGTTNEQYF
TRBV19	TRBJ2-1	CASSLGHSYNEQFF
TRBV28	TRBJ2-7	CASSLGAIGDSFSYEQYF
TRBV2	TRBJ2-3	CASRQQGGGTDTQYF
TRBV3-1	TRBJ1-1	CASSLANTEAFF
TRBV7-8	TRBJ1-2	CASSLGGNGYTF
TRBV7-7	TRBJ2-1	CASSLSPSNEQFF
TRBV6-6	TRBJ2-7	CASRREVAGYYEQYF
TRBV6-1	TRBJ1-2	CASRGGRRRDGYTF
TRBV5-1	TRBJ2-5	CASRLRAADRRETQYF
TRBV20-1	TRBJ2-5	CSARAVGRDQETQYF
TRBV6-6	TRBJ2-4	CASSGDIKNIQYF
TRBV7-2	TRBJ2-1	CASSLDWGPYNEQFF
TRBV28	TRBJ2-7	CASQTGASREQYF
TRBV12-5	TRBJ2-1	CASGGTVGQFF
TRBV12-3/TRBV12-4	TRBJ2-5	CASSLRTSGRSGETQYF
TRBV7-2	TRBJ2-3	CASSPDVRGADTQYF
TRBV5-1	TRBJ1-3	CASSLQTGPGSGNTIYF
TRBV13	TRBJ2-7	CASRRLIGRNRTSTSGSAYEQYF